This TCR beta chain is from a study of cytomegalovirus exposure and HLA in healthy donors. Study as a whole: Of all 400 or so donors who were genotyped, about 84% belonged to the Caucasian-associated ancestry cluster.

Only a few counts were recorded for this clone. The PCR made use of 60 Vbeta and 13 Jbeta primers. Only in-frame clones appear in the TCRdb table, and some are missing; sequencing was by immunoSEQ multiplex PCR. This table holds roughly 120,000 clones, approximately 15% found once. With 0 bases removed from V and 3 bases from J, the gap between germline ends came to 11 bases. Germline CDR1 is GTSNPN and CDR2 is SVGIG (reference sequence). The CDR3 extends over 14 amino acids. Regarding donors, all were healthy bone marrow donors. The TCR comes from a woman aged 18-29 years in good health and CMV-seronegative. The gene calls are TRBV30 and TRBJ1-1; D is perhaps TRBD1 (5 bases). The sample taken for sequencing was PBMCs. CDR3 sequence reads: CAWSVGGADTEAFF. CDR3 nucleotides: TGTGCCTGGAGTGTCGGAGGGGCAGACACTGAAGCTTTCTTT. The full variable domain, in which reference TRBV30 and TRBJ1-1 provide the parts outside the CDR3, is SQTIHQWPATLVQPVGSPLSLECTVEGTSNPNLYWYRQAAGRGLQLLFYSVGIGQISSEVPQNLSASRPQDRQFILSSKKLLLSDSGFYLCAWSVGGADTEAFFGQGTRLTVV.